This TCR beta chain is from a study of blood T cell repertoires in COVID-19. On the study more broadly: Italy, Spain and the United States were the sources of the convalescent and acute COVID-19 samples. T cells, B-cell-depleted T cells, or PBMCs supplied cDNA or gDNA.

Original methodology: How many nucleated cells were present was estimated from reference gene primer amplification. The data were produced by immunoSEQ multiplex PCR, yet TCRdb's version contains in-frame clones alone and is incomplete. V and J calls and clone size are copied from that table; D and trimming were computed from the DNA. The sample comprises 120,000 to 150,000 clones, 89% of which are singletons, and roughly 1.6% rests with the top ten. V shed 4 bases and J 3 bases; nucleotides not matched to a gene: 5. The CDR3 has 14 residues. Germline V CDR1 and CDR2: LNHNV, YYDKDF (reference sequence).

Input material: peripheral blood. This rearrangement joins TRBV15 to TRBJ2-5; TRBD1 matches 7 bases. This sequence was found in a human donor in a cohort sampled during active COVID-19. The CDR3, as DNA: TGTGCCACCAGCATAGACAGGGCCGAAGAGACCCAGTACTTC. Its translation is CATSIDRAEETQYF.